These 27 T cell receptor beta chains were sequenced from one sample in a study of early T cells in non-severe SARS-CoV-2 infection. TCRdb reanalysed the 5' RACE reads using MiXCR and keeps one entry per CDR3 protein. The table has around 67,000 distinct CDR3 sequences, roughly 11% seen once; the top ten hold about 4.1%. Sequencing was carried out using whole blood. The receptors were gathered from an adult who was a healthcare worker with PCR-confirmed SARS-CoV-2 infection or an uninfected control (not recorded which).

In this sample, this clonotype turned up many times. The chain is built from TRBV11-3 and TRBJ1-1; D unclear. The CDR3 is 13 amino acids. The germline V gene has CDR1 SGHNT and CDR2 YENEEA. V shed 4 bases and J shed 4 bases, with 10 bases lying between them. The DNA for the CDR3 is TGTGCCAGCAGCTCTGGTCAGCGCACTGAAGCTTTCTTT. It translates to CASSSGQRTEAFF.

This clonotype turned up a few times. This chain connects TRBV21-1 to TRBJ1-5. TRBV21-1 represents a pseudogene. The CDR3 totals 18 residues. This chain's CDR3 is CASSKAGGFMVEDQPQHF. CDR3 in DNA: TGTGCCAGCAGCAAAGCGGGCGGATTTATGGTCGAGGATCAGCCCCAGCATTTT.

This clonotype was counted at least ten times. The chain recombines TRBV29-1 with TRBJ1-4, with D tentatively TRBD1 (6 bases). The CDR3 runs to 15 residues. Deletions cut 0 bases from V and 0 bases from J, with 8 bases between. CDR1 SQVTM and CDR2 ANQGSEA come from the germline V gene. The chain's CDR3 is CSVEEDRATNEKLFF. CDR3 nucleotides: TGCAGCGTTGAAGAGGACAGAGCAACTAATGAAAAACTGTTTTTT.

In this sample, this clonotype turned up many times. The rearrangement links TRBV5-1 to TRBJ2-1, with 8 bases fitting TRBD2. The CDR3 covers 16 residues. J gave up 4 bases and V 0 bases, and 6 bases lay outside the gene matches. CDR1 SGHRS and CDR2 YFSETQ come from the germline V gene. CDR3 coding DNA: TGCGCCAGCAGCTTGGCGGGCGGGAGGCCTTACAATGAGCAGTTCTTC. It translates to CASSLAGGRPYNEQFF.

Ten or more counts support this clonotype. This rearrangement joins TRBV4-1 to TRBJ2-7; 14 bases fit TRBD2. The CDR3 loop spans 15 amino acids. Germline V CDR1 and CDR2: MGHRA, YSYEKL. V shed 4 bases and J 3 bases; nucleotides not matched to a gene: 2. The CDR3 DNA follows: TGCGCCAGCAGCCCCGGGACTAGCGGGGGCTACGAGCAGTACTTC. It encodes CASSPGTSGGYEQYF.

V gene TRBV12-3 or TRBV12-4 combines with J gene TRBJ1-6; D remains ambiguous. Trimming pared 1 base from V and 13 bases from J, leaving 5 bases between. The CDR3 contains 11 residues. CDR3: CASSLGGPLHF. The CDR3 DNA reads TGTGCCAGCAGTTTAGGCGGCCCCCTCCACTTT.

CDR3 sequence: CASSPREGLAKNIQYF. DNA for the CDR3: TGTGCCAGCAGCCCCCGGGAGGGGCTAGCCAAAAACATTCAGTACTTC. The V and J genes are TRBV9 and TRBJ2-4, with 8 bases identical to TRBD2. Germline CDR1 SGDLS, CDR2 YYNGEE. The CDR3 spans 16 residues. Unmatched junction bases numbered 6, after V lost 4 bases and J lost 0 bases.

The rearrangement links TRBV12-3 or TRBV12-4 to TRBJ1-2; 7 bases are shared with TRBD1. V lost 2 bases and J lost 3; bases outside the gene matches: 6. This CDR3 has 15 residues. The chain's CDR3 is CASSLRTGAHYGYTF. The CDR3 coding sequence is TGTGCCAGCAGTTTACGAACAGGGGCGCACTATGGCTACACCTTC.

This clonotype appeared many times. The V and J genes are TRBV29-1 and TRBJ2-2; no firm D call. Germline lookup yields CDR1 SQVTM and CDR2 ANQGSEA. V was trimmed by 6 bases and J by 1 base, leaving 9 bases between them. The CDR3 consists of 13 residues. The CDR3 nucleotides read TGCAGCGTCGTTACAGTGAACACCGGGGAGCTGTTTTTT. It codes for CSVVTVNTGELFF.

The rearrangement joins TRBV3-1 to TRBJ2-7, with D maybe TRBD2 (6 bases). The CDR3 loop spans 17 amino acids. Trimming removed 1 base from V and 2 bases from J, with 18 bases in between. Germline V lookup: CDR1 LGHDT, CDR2 YNNKEL (reference sequence). CDR3: CASSQGPPNGGPYEQYF. CDR3 nucleotide sequence: TGTGCCAGCAGCCAAGGGCCCCCCAACGGGGGACCCTACGAGCAGTACTTC.

This clonotype was counted at least ten times. The rearrangement uses TRBV7-9 and TRBJ2-3; maybe TRBD1 (5 bases). Germline V gives CDR1 SEHNR, CDR2 FQNEAQ (reference sequence). The CDR3 spans 14 residues. Deletions cut 6 bases from V and 0 bases from J, with 10 bases between. The CDR3 coding sequence is TGTGCCAGCAGACCCCAGGGAAGCACAGATACGCAGTATTTT. Translated, it gives CASRPQGSTDTQYF.

The chain joins TRBV6-7 to TRBJ2-1, with 7 bases identical to TRBD2. TRBV6-7 is flagged as an ORF with uncertain function. The CDR3 spans 16 residues. The V and J ends lost 5 bases and 8 bases, in that order; junction bases with no gene match: 15. The DNA of the CDR3 is TGTGCCAGCAGTCCAATACTAGGCGGGAGTTTTCATGAGCAGTTCTTC. Its protein is CASSPILGGSFHEQFF.

In this sample, this clonotype turned up a few times. The chain couples TRBV18 to TRBJ1-2; a weak D match, TRBD1 (6 bases). The V gene's germline CDR1 is KGHSH and CDR2 LQKENI. V was cut by 3 bases and J by 4 bases, with 9 bases left in between. The CDR3 is 13 amino acids. As DNA, the CDR3 is TGTGCCAGCTCACCTAAGGGGGGCTATGGCTACACCTTC. Translating gives CASSPKGGYGYTF.

This clonotype was found many times. CDR3 sequence reads: CASSRKGQGGYEQYF. CDR3 nucleotides: TGTGCCAGCAGTCGCAAGGGACAGGGAGGTTACGAGCAGTACTTC. The rearrangement links TRBV6-5 to TRBJ2-7; 9 nucleotides align to TRBD1. V gave up 5 bases and J gave up 4 bases; unmatched junction bases: 9. Germline CDR1 reads MNHEY; CDR2 reads SVGAGI. The CDR3 loop spans 15 amino acids.

Concerning this clonotype itself: A much more abundant neighbour one base away suggests this may be a read error. The rearrangement joins TRBV7-9 to TRBJ2-3; D remains ambiguous. This CDR3 is built from 11 residues. CDR1 and CDR2 (germline): SEHNR, FQNEAQ (reference sequence). The CDR3 DNA reads as TGTGCCAGCAGCTTCACAGATACGCTGTATTTT. This encodes CASSFTDTLYF.

This clonotype was detected a few times. The CDR3 spells CASSFAGGLVVEQFF. The DNA of the CDR3 is TGCGCCAGCAGCTTTGCGGGGGGGCTGGTGGTTGAGCAGTTCTTC. The chain links TRBV5-1 to TRBJ2-1, with 9 nucleotides matching TRBD2. The germline gives CDR1 SGHRS, CDR2 YFSETQ. V lost 2 bases and J lost 9; bases outside the gene matches: 9. There are 15 residues in the CDR3.

This clonotype was counted ten times or more. This rearrangement joins TRBV7-3 to TRBJ2-1, with 11 bases aligning to TRBD2. Germline values: CDR1 SGHTA, CDR2 FQGTGA. This CDR3 region has 15 residues. J gave up 2 bases and V 6 bases, and 3 bases lay outside the gene matches. The CDR3 here is CASSSSGGPYNEQFF. Here the CDR3 DNA reads TGTGCCAGCAGTTCTAGCGGGGGGCCCTACAATGAGCAGTTCTTC.

This clonotype has ten or more counts. The chain recombines TRBV2 with TRBJ1-1; no reliable D call. Germline assignment: CDR1 SNHLY and CDR2 FYNNEI. The CDR3 covers 15 residues. V was trimmed by 6 bases and J by 0 bases, leaving 14 bases between them. As DNA, the CDR3 is TGTGCCAGCAGCAGTCCGGGTTCGTTGAACACTGAAGCTTTCTTT. Translating it yields CASSSPGSLNTEAFF.

This clonotype has ten or more counts. This chain uses TRBV12-3 or TRBV12-4 with TRBJ2-5; 8 positions match TRBD2. This CDR3 region has 15 residues. Trimming removed 6 bases from V and 7 bases from J; junction bases left unmatched: 13. CDR3 region: CASSYFGLAKGTQYF. In nucleotides, the CDR3 is TGTGCCAGCAGCTATTTCGGACTAGCTAAAGGGACCCAGTACTTC.

This clonotype came up many times. The chain employs TRBV6-5 and TRBJ2-7, with 9 bases fitting TRBD1. Germline CDR1 is MNHEY and CDR2 is SVGAGI. J gave up 4 bases and V 4 bases, and 5 bases lay outside the gene matches. The CDR3 covers 14 residues. Here the CDR3 reads CASSWDRASYEQYF. Here the CDR3 DNA reads TGTGCCAGCAGTTGGGACAGGGCCTCGTACGAGCAGTACTTC.

This clonotype appeared many times. V usage is TRBV7-8 and J usage is TRBJ1-1, with D perhaps matching TRBD1 (6 bases). There are 14 residues in the CDR3. Germline assignment: CDR1 SGHVS and CDR2 FQNEAQ. With 5 bases removed from V and 0 bases from J, the gap between germline ends came to 10 bases. DNA for the CDR3: TGTGCCAGCAGCCCAGGACAGCTGAACACTGAAGCTTTCTTT. It is translated as CASSPGQLNTEAFF.

Ten or more counts support this clonotype. V and J are TRBV29-1 and TRBJ2-5; the D gene could be TRBD1 or TRBD2 (5 bases each). This CDR3 has 15 amino acids. Germline V gene sequence: CDR1 SQVTM, CDR2 ANQGSEA. Trimming stripped 4 bases from V and 1 base from J, with 16 bases between. For the CDR3, the DNA is TGCAGCGTTGGGGCCGGAAGGGGAGTCCAAGAGACCCAGTACTTC. It specifies CSVGAGRGVQETQYF.

The chain combines TRBV20-1 with TRBJ2-2; no definite D call. The CDR3 has 14 amino acids. CDR1 DFQATT and CDR2 SNEGSKA come from the germline V gene (reference sequence). V was pared by 4 bases and J by 5 bases, with 14 bases between. The CDR3 DNA is TGCAGTGCTACCTTAGCCCCCAGGACCGGGGAGCTGTTTTTT. This sequence encodes CSATLAPRTGELFF.

This clonotype has a count of ten or more. This rearrangement joins TRBV19 to TRBJ2-3, with D maybe TRBD1 (6 bases). CDR3 length: 16 residues. V was shortened by 7 bases and J by 6 bases, with 23 bases between the two germline ends. Germline V gene lookup returns CDR1 LNHDA and CDR2 SQIVND (reference sequence). This CDR3 reads CASTSSPTGISDTQYF. CDR3 nucleotide sequence: TGTGCCAGTACCAGTTCCCCGACAGGAATAAGCGATACGCAGTATTTT.

This chain links TRBV5-6 with TRBJ1-6; the D gene is possibly TRBD1 (5 bases). The V end lost 0 bases, the J end lost 10 bases, and 17 bases lay between the germline ends. Germline CDR1 reads SGHDT; CDR2 reads YYEEEE. The CDR3 covers 16 residues. CDR3 sequence (DNA): TGTGCCAGCAGCTTGGGGCCCGGGACGGTGAAATCACCCCTCCACTTT. The encoded protein is CASSLGPGTVKSPLHF.

This clonotype was observed a handful of times. J is TRBJ2-3 and V is TRBV24-1; D remains unclear. The CDR3 covers 13 residues. Germline V CDR1 and CDR2: KGHDR, SFDVKD. Trimming stripped 2 bases from V and 1 base from J, with 3 bases between. For the CDR3, the DNA is TGTGCCACCAGTGATTCCGGCACAGATACGCAGTATTTT. Translating gives CATSDSGTDTQYF.

This clonotype was found many times. J is TRBJ2-1 and V is TRBV7-9; 7 bases fit TRBD1. This CDR3 comprises 21 residues. Germline CDR1 SEHNR, CDR2 FQNEAQ (reference sequence). V dropped 5 bases and J dropped 4; count of bases not matched to a gene: 26. The CDR3 is CASSHQIPGQMRRSAYNEQFF. DNA for the CDR3: TGTGCCAGCAGCCATCAGATTCCGGGACAGATGAGGCGGAGCGCTTACAATGAGCAGTTCTTC.